The 11 T cell receptor beta chains listed next were all sequenced from one sample in a study. MiXCR, run by TCRdb on the 5' RACE reads, gives a single entry per CDR3 protein. The data contain 62,000 or so distinct CDR3 sequences, less than 30% of them singletons. Cells sorted as Tregs were CD4+, CD25+ and CD127-/low. The source material was tumor-infiltrating Tregs sorted from the breast tumor. The receptors stem from a female donor with breast cancer.

Many counts were recorded for this clonotype. The chain has TRBV5-1 and TRBJ1-2, with a weak D call TRBD1 (6 bases). This CDR3 has 16 amino acids. Germline CDR1 is SGHRS and CDR2 is YFSETQ. The V and J ends lost 1 base and 0 bases respectively, with 13 bases between them. CDR3 sequence reads: CASSLNRDEPNYGYTF. In DNA form, the CDR3 reads TGCGCCAGCAGCTTGAACAGGGATGAGCCTAACTATGGCTACACCTTC.

This clonotype was found once. Sequence at one end of the junction differs from germline and may be a read error. V usage is TRBV30 and J usage is TRBJ2-6, with D possibly being TRBD1 (5 bases). CDR3 length: 16 amino acids. Germline-derived CDR1 and CDR2 are GTSNPN and SVGIG (reference sequence). The CDR3, as DNA: TGTGCCTGGAGAAGGGGCGGAAACTCTGGGGCCAACGTCCTGGCTTTC. Protein product: CAWRRGGNSGANVLAF.

This clonotype ranks as medium-sized (0.01 to 0.1%). For the CDR3, the DNA is TGTGCCACCAGTGATTCCCAGACCGGGAACGACCACGAGCAGTACTTC. As protein: CATSDSQTGNDHEQYF. The chain combines TRBV24-1 with TRBJ2-7; a possible D gene is TRBD2 (5 bases). This CDR3 is 16 amino acids long. Trimming left V 2 bases short and J 5 bases short, with 18 bases between. CDR1 and CDR2 from the germline V gene are KGHDR and SFDVKD.

J is TRBJ1-5 and V is TRBV12-3 or TRBV12-4, with TRBD1 identical over 7 bases. Unmatched junction bases numbered 5, after V lost 4 bases and J lost 2 bases. The CDR3 runs to 15 residues. CDR3 residues: CASSYRGGGNQPQHF. CDR3 bases: TGTGCCAGCAGTTACAGGGGAGGTGGCAATCAGCCCCAGCATTTT.

This clonotype was picked up many times. This chain joins TRBV7-9 and TRBJ1-1, with TRBD1 as a possible D gene (6 bases). Germline lookup yields CDR1 SEHNR and CDR2 FQNEAQ (reference sequence). There are 13 residues in the CDR3. Trimming took 3 bases from V and 4 from J, leaving 9 bases between them. The CDR3 here is CASSFGGPTEAFF. CDR3 nucleotide sequence: TGTGCCAGCAGCTTCGGGGGGCCCACTGAAGCTTTCTTT.

The chain links TRBV15 to TRBJ2-1; TRBD1 agrees at 10 bases. J gave up 7 bases and V 4 bases, and 4 bases lay outside the gene matches. CDR3 length equals 14 residues. Germline CDR1 is LNHNV and CDR2 is YYDKDF (reference sequence). The CDR3 sequence: CATSTRDRGNEQFF. DNA for the CDR3: TGTGCCACCAGCACTCGGGACAGGGGAAATGAGCAGTTCTTC.

This clonotype has a count of ten or more. This chain connects TRBV6-5 to TRBJ1-1; D unresolved. In germline, CDR1 is MNHEY, CDR2 SVGAGI. Trimming removed 6 bases from V and 1 base from J, with 15 bases in between. The length of the CDR3 is 15 residues. The CDR3 region has the DNA TGTGCCAGCAGGAACCTGGTCACGGCGAACACTGAAGCTTTCTTT. It specifies CASRNLVTANTEAFF.

The chain carries TRBV18 and TRBJ2-7; 8 nucleotides match TRBD1. Unmatched junction bases numbered 1, after V lost 3 bases and J lost 0 bases. CDR1 KGHSH and CDR2 LQKENI come from the germline V gene. This CDR3 region has 14 residues. The CDR3 reads CASSPGQASYEQYF. The CDR3 nucleotides read TGTGCCAGCTCACCGGGACAGGCCTCCTACGAGCAGTACTTC. Full variable domain (remainder filled in from reference TRBV18 and TRBJ2-7): NAGVMQNPRHLVRRRGQEARLRCSPMKGHSHVYWYRQLPEEGLKFMVYLQKENIIDESGMPKERFSAEFPKEGPSILRIQQVVRGDSAAYFCASSPGQASYEQYFGPGTRLTVT.

In its sample, this clonotype was seen a few times. This may arise from a read error, as a much more abundant clone is one base away. This sequence joins TRBV5-1 and TRBJ2-1; D is undetermined. V shed 0 bases and J shed 5 bases, with 15 bases lying between them. Germline CDR1 reads SGHRS; CDR2 reads YFSETQ. The CDR3 loop spans 16 amino acids. The CDR3 sequence is CASSLVPSVGNNEQFF. The CDR3 nucleotides are TGCGCCAGCAGCTTGGTCCCTAGTGTGGGCAACAATGAGCAGTTCTTC.

The rearrangement links TRBV18 to TRBJ1-4; D is unresolved. V was clipped by 1 base and J by 8 bases, with 11 bases between them. The CDR3 runs to 14 residues. CDR1 and CDR2 from the germline V gene are KGHSH and LQKENI. CDR3 sequence (DNA): TGTGCCAGCTCACCACTCCAAGCGGGGGAAAAACTGTTTTTT. Its translation is CASSPLQAGEKLFF.

The chain is built from TRBV28 and TRBJ2-7; D not resolved. There are 15 residues in the CDR3. Germline assignment: CDR1 MDHEN and CDR2 SYDVKM. Trimming shortened V by 6 bases and J by 2 bases, and 17 bases separated the two germline ends. This CDR3 reads CASSQSGSWAYEQYF. DNA of the CDR3: TGTGCCAGCAGCCAGTCCGGGTCCTGGGCCTACGAGCAGTACTTC.